This T cell receptor (beta chain) was identified during a study of shared T cell receptors in the human thymus. Assay used: immunoSEQ multiplex PCR; TCRdb lists only in-frame clones, some missing. The sample consists of under 450,000 clones, just under 95% of them appearing once. This CDR3 region has 16 residues. The germline V and J ends were trimmed by 3 bases and 2 bases, with 15 bases remaining between them. CDR1 and CDR2 from the germline V gene are MGHRA and YSYEKL. This TCR came from a human donor. The sequencing input was thymocytes. V and J are TRBV4-1 and TRBJ2-3, with D possibly being TRBD1 (5 bases). CDR3 protein: CASSQPVRTTTDTQYF. The CDR3 DNA is TGCGCCAGCAGCCAGCCGGTCAGGACAACCACAGATACGCAGTATTTT.